These T cell receptor beta chains were read from a single sample in a study of cytomegalovirus exposure and HLA in healthy donors. Assay: immunoSEQ multiplex PCR; the TCRdb copy retains only in-frame clones and omits some. Of tens of thousands of clones in the sample, over 75% were seen once. Source material: PBMCs. The receptors come from a woman aged 30 to 39 in good health and CMV-seronegative. The CDR3 runs from the conserved cysteine through the conserved F or W. D genes are given only for firm matches. Not all rows give a size; the values are once, few, many and, for expanded clones, a class.

d_gene,abundance,j_gene,len,v_gene,CDR3nt,CDR3aa
TRBD2,-,TRBJ2-1,18,TRBV4-1,TGCGCCAGCAGCAAAGGGTTGGCGGGAGACTTCTCCTACAATGAGCAGTTCTTC,CASSKGLAGDFSYNEQFF
TRBD2,-,TRBJ2-2,19,TRBV4-2,TGTGCCAGCAGCCGCCCATTCCCACTAGCGGGAGGGAACACCGGGGAGCTGTTTTTT,CASSRPFPLAGGNTGELFF
-,-,TRBJ2-7,12,TRBV5-1,TGCGCCAGCAGCTCGGACAGCGCGAAACCCTACTTC,CASSSDSAKPYF
TRBD2,-,TRBJ2-3,17,TRBV7-2,TGTGCCAGCAGCTTCTCTACTAGCGGGAGCCGGAGACATACGCAGTATTTT,CASSFSTSGSRRHTQYF
TRBD2,once,TRBJ2-3,16,TRBV6-5,TGTGCCAGCAGTTACTCAAGCGGGAGGTCCTCAGATACGCAGTATTTT,CASSYSSGRSSDTQYF
TRBD2,-,TRBJ2-7,16,TRBV7-8,TGTGCCAGCAGCCAAGGACTAGCGGGAGCGGCAGGCGAGCAGTACTTC,CASSQGLAGAAGEQYF
-,few,TRBJ1-5,12,TRBV6-1,TGTGCCAGCAGTCAGAGCAATCAGCCCCAGCATTTT,CASSQSNQPQHF
TRBD1,-,TRBJ1-5,15,TRBV19,TGTGCCAGTAGTAATGACAGGGTCGGGTTTCAGCCCCAGCATTTT,CASSNDRVGFQPQHF
-,-,TRBJ1-1,15,TRBV2,TGTGCCAGCAGTGAAACCCCCGGTCTGAACACTGAAGCTTTCTTT,CASSETPGLNTEAFF
-,-,TRBJ2-7,14,TRBV10-3,TGTGCCATCAGTGGAGCTAGCCTCGGCTACGAGCAGTACTTC,CAISGASLGYEQYF
-,-,TRBJ2-7,13,TRBV6-5,TGTGCCAGCAGTTACTCAAATCTCTCCCCGCAGTACTTC,CASSYSNLSPQYF
TRBD2,-,TRBJ2-1,16,TRBV10-3,TGTGCCATCAGTGAGAGTTGGCTAGCGGACGACAATGAGCAGTTCTTC,CAISESWLADDNEQFF
-,once,TRBJ2-5,14,TRBV4-3,TGCGCCAGCAGCCAAGAAGGCAGGGGAGAGACCCAGTACTTC,CASSQEGRGETQYF
TRBD2,-,TRBJ2-1,14,TRBV2,TGTGCCAGCAGTATGACTAGCGGGGACAATGAGCAGTTCTTC,CASSMTSGDNEQFF
-,-,TRBJ1-1,13,TRBV9,TGTGCCAGCAGCGTAGGAGCAGGGTCTGAAGCTTTCTTT,CASSVGAGSEAFF
TRBD1,-,TRBJ1-4,16,TRBV11-1,TGTGCCAGCAGCTCCCGACAGGGGGTGGCTAATGAAAAACTGTTTTTT,CASSSRQGVANEKLFF
-,few,TRBJ1-1,11,TRBV11-2,TGTGCCAGCAGCCTCTACACTGAAGCTTTCTTT,CASSLYTEAFF
TRBD1,once,TRBJ1-2,16,TRBV19,TGTGCCAGCCGAAATCTGGCGGCCCCTCAGGGGGGTGGCTACACCTTC,CASRNLAAPQGGGYTF
TRBD1,-,TRBJ1-1,15,TRBV4-1,TGCGCCAGCAGCCAAGAGACAGGGATGAACACTGAAGCTTTCTTT,CASSQETGMNTEAFF
-,-,TRBJ2-7,13,TRBV27,TGTGCCAGCAGTTTAGCGGCCACCTACGAGCAGTACTTC,CASSLAATYEQYF
TRBD2,-,TRBJ2-7,13,TRBV9,TGTGCCATGGAGCGGGAGGTGGGGGGTGAGCAGTACTTC,CAMEREVGGEQYF
-,-,TRBJ1-4,12,TRBV28,TGTGCCAGCAGTTTTAGGGGTGAAAAACTGTTTTTT,CASSFRGEKLFF
-,-,TRBJ2-5,12,TRBV30,TGTGCCTGGAGTGTTAGCCGGGGGACCCAGTACTTC,CAWSVSRGTQYF
-,-,TRBJ2-2,14,TRBV28,TGTGCCAGCTCGGATATCGACGGGACCGGGGAGCTGTTTTTT,CASSDIDGTGELFF
-,-,TRBJ2-1,15,TRBV5-6,TGTGCCAGCCTAACAGGATCACCACAGTACAATGAGCAGTTCTTC,CASLTGSPQYNEQFF
TRBD1,-,TRBJ2-5,15,TRBV18,TGTGCCAGCTCAGTCGGACAGGGGAAGGCGGAGACCCAGTACTTC,CASSVGQGKAETQYF
-,once,TRBJ2-7,14,TRBV7-2,TGTGCCAGCACACAGGGCTGGCGTAGGAACGAGCAGTACTTC,CASTQGWRRNEQYF
-,-,TRBJ2-7,11,TRBV5-1,TGCGCCAGCAGCTTGGAGGGGTCCCAGTACTTC,CASSLEGSQYF
TRBD2,-,TRBJ2-7,16,TRBV28,TGTGCCAGCAGTTCTGGACTAGCGGGGAGTCTCTACGAGCAGTACTTC,CASSSGLAGSLYEQYF
-,once,TRBJ2-7,16,TRBV28,TGTGCCAGCAGTCCCCGCTTTCGCGGGAACTCCTACGAGCAGTACTTC,CASSPRFRGNSYEQYF
-,-,TRBJ2-2,15,TRBV7-9,TGTGCCAGCAGCTCCCCTTTTCGGGATACCGGGGAGCTGTTTTTT,CASSSPFRDTGELFF
-,-,TRBJ1-2,14,TRBV5-6,TGTGCCAGCAGCTTGGCCGGGAGAGACTATGGCTACACCTTC,CASSLAGRDYGYTF
TRBD2,-,TRBJ2-7,16,TRBV4-1,TGCGCCAGCAGCCCCCGGACTAGCGGGAGAGAATACGAGCAGTACTTC,CASSPRTSGREYEQYF
-,-,TRBJ1-5,17,TRBV28,TGTGCCAGCAGTTTTTCCCTTGGGCGGGAGTCAGGTCAGCCCCAGCATTTT,CASSFSLGRESGQPQHF
TRBD2,-,TRBJ2-1,19,TRBV7-9,TGTGCCAGCAGCTTAGAAGTGGGACTAGCGGGAACGGGGCGAAATGAGCAGTTCTTC,CASSLEVGLAGTGRNEQFF
-,-,TRBJ2-3,14,TRBV18,TGTGCCAGCTCACCTATTTATTACACAGATACGCAGTATTTT,CASSPIYYTDTQYF
TRBD2,-,TRBJ2-7,17,TRBV2,TGTGCCAGCAGTGCCACGGGACTAGCGGGAGGCCGGATAGGGCAGTACTTC,CASSATGLAGGRIGQYF
-,-,TRBJ2-7,13,TRBV7-8,TGTGCCAGCAGCGGCCGGGACTGGAACGAGCAGTACTTC,CASSGRDWNEQYF
-,-,TRBJ1-1,13,TRBV29-1,TGCAGCTCCAGGCCGGCATCCTACCCTGAAGCTTTCTTT,CSSRPASYPEAFF
-,-,TRBJ2-7,14,TRBV28,TGTGCCAGCAGAGAGCGTTCCGCCGTCTACGAGCAGTACTTC,CASRERSAVYEQYF
-,-,TRBJ1-2,13,TRBV6-5,TGTGCCAGCAGTTCGCAGGGGATCTATGGCTACACCTTC,CASSSQGIYGYTF
-,once,TRBJ1-2,12,TRBV29-1,TGCAGCACGGCGGGGTTAAGAGATGGCTACACCTTC,CSTAGLRDGYTF
TRBD2,-,TRBJ2-7,19,TRBV5-6,TGTGCCAGCAGCTCCTCCTTGGCTTCTGCGGGAGAGTGGGGATACGAGCAGTACTTC,CASSSSLASAGEWGYEQYF
-,-,TRBJ1-4,15,TRBV7-2,TGTGCCAGCAGCCCCCAGGGTCTCCTAAAGGAAAAACTGTTTTTT,CASSPQGLLKEKLFF
TRBD2,-,TRBJ2-3,15,TRBV9,TGTGCCAGCAGCAAAGCCGGGGGAGGGACAGATACGCAGTATTTT,CASSKAGGGTDTQYF
TRBD2,-,TRBJ2-3,18,TRBV11-2,TGTGCCAGCAGCTTAGGGATGATAGCGGGAGGGGTCACAGATACGCAGTATTTT,CASSLGMIAGGVTDTQYF
-,-,TRBJ1-5,15,TRBV7-3,TGTGCCAGCAGCTTATCCGGTCAGGCCAATCAGCCCCAGCATTTT,CASSLSGQANQPQHF
-,-,TRBJ2-7,11,TRBV20-1,TGCAGTGCTAGCGTTGTCTACGAGCAGTACTTC,CSASVVYEQYF
-,once,TRBJ1-1,15,TRBV11-3,TGTGCCAGCAGCTTAGATGGGGCGGCTCACACTGAAGCTTTCTTT,CASSLDGAAHTEAFF
TRBD2,few,TRBJ2-7,15,TRBV6-1,TGTGCCAGCAGGGCCGATTTTAGCGGGATCTACGAGCAGTACTTC,CASRADFSGIYEQYF
TRBD2,-,TRBJ2-7,15,TRBV4-3,TGCGCCAGCAGCCAAGACTCCGATAGCGGGGATGCGCAGTACTTC,CASSQDSDSGDAQYF
TRBD1,-,TRBJ1-4,15,TRBV2,TGTGCCAGCAGTGCCAACAGGGGCCGGGATGAAAAACTGTTTTTT,CASSANRGRDEKLFF
-,-,TRBJ2-2,14,TRBV5-1,TGCGCCAGCAGCTTGGGGACAGACACCGGGGAGCTGTTTTTT,CASSLGTDTGELFF
TRBD2,-,TRBJ2-7,15,TRBV9,TGTGCCAGCAGCGTAGACGGGACTAGCGCCCGCGAGCAGTACTTC,CASSVDGTSAREQYF
-,-,TRBJ2-1,13,TRBV2,TGTGCCAGCAGTGCCCCTAGGGGAGGAGAGCAGTTCTTC,CASSAPRGGEQFF